What follows are 19 T cell receptor beta chains derived from one specimen sequenced in a study of blood T cell repertoires in COVID-19. TCRdb keeps only in-frame clones here, not all; method: immunoSEQ multiplex PCR. In the table there are about 140,000 clones, 76% of which are singletons. The sequenced sample consisted of peripheral blood. The receptors come from a woman older than 75 with active or convalescent COVID-19.

V and J are TRBV16 and TRBJ2-4, with D possibly TRBD1 on 5 matching bases. Per germline, CDR1 KGHSY and CDR2 FQNENV. CDR3 length: 15 amino acids. Trimming pared 3 bases from V and 0 bases from J, leaving 9 bases between. CDR3 DNA sequence: TGTGCCAGCAGCCACAGGGATTTAGCCAAAAACATTCAGTACTTC. This translates into CASSHRDLAKNIQYF.

V gene TRBV6-1 combines with J gene TRBJ1-5, with D hard to call. The CDR3 covers 16 residues. V lost 2 bases, J lost 3 bases, and 14 bases lay in between. Germline V lookup: CDR1 MNHNS, CDR2 SASEGT. CDR3 in DNA: TGTGCCAGCAGTGAAAACCTAGGGAGGGTCAATCAGCCCCAGCATTTT. It is translated as CASSENLGRVNQPQHF.

This chain connects TRBV4-1 to TRBJ1-5, with no clear D. V dropped 1 base and J dropped 6 bases, with 10 bases sitting between them. The germline V gene encodes CDR1 MGHRA and CDR2 YSYEKL. CDR3 length equals 14 residues. CDR3 in DNA: TGCGCCAGCAGCCAAGGCGGGTGGGCTCAGCCCCAGCATTTT. Amino acid sequence: CASSQGGWAQPQHF.

The V gene is TRBV18, the J gene TRBJ2-1; 12 nucleotides agree with TRBD2. The CDR3 is 16 amino acids. Germline V lookup: CDR1 KGHSH, CDR2 LQKENI. V dropped 0 bases and J dropped 13; count of bases not matched to a gene: 10. The CDR3 nucleotides read TGTGCCAGCTCACCACCGTCTAGCGGGGGGGCCAATAGACAGTTCTTC. It specifies CASSPPSSGGANRQFF.

This rearrangement joins TRBV5-1 to TRBJ2-7, with 10 bases identical to TRBD2. Losses at the gene ends were 4 bases for V and 2 bases for J; bases not matched to a gene: 3. The CDR3 has 14 amino acids. Germline V CDR1 and CDR2: SGHRS, YFSETQ. The CDR3 nucleotides are TGCGCCAGCAGCGTTAGCGGGGGGCCCTACGAGCAGTACTTC. Amino acids: CASSVSGGPYEQYF.

V is TRBV7-2 and J is TRBJ2-1, with TRBD2 identical over 7 bases. V shed 1 base and J 7 bases; nucleotides not matched to a gene: 10. This CDR3 has 16 amino acids. Germline CDR1 reads SGHTA; CDR2 reads FQGNSA. The CDR3: CASSLGDYPMGNEQFF. The DNA of the CDR3 is TGTGCCAGCAGCTTAGGGGACTACCCTATGGGGAATGAGCAGTTCTTC.

The count of this clone is one. The V call is TRBV13, the J call TRBJ2-1, with a possible D match to TRBD2 (5 bases). V lost 5 bases to trimming and J lost 1 base, with 12 bases between them. This CDR3 is built from 15 residues. CDR1 is PRHDT and CDR2 is FYEKMQ in the germline V gene (reference sequence). The CDR3 here is CASSHRGPSYNEQFF. In nucleotides, the CDR3 is TGTGCCAGCAGCCATCGCGGGCCTTCCTACAATGAGCAGTTCTTC.

The chain is built from TRBV9 and TRBJ2-1, with D maybe TRBD1 (6 bases). V lost 4 bases and J lost 5, with 13 bases in between. Germline V gives CDR1 SGDLS, CDR2 YYNGEE. The CDR3 runs to 14 residues. CDR3 sequence (DNA): TGTGCCAGCAGCCAGGGGCTTATTAACAATGAGCAGTTCTTC. This codes for CASSQGLINNEQFF.

The V and J genes are TRBV5-1 and TRBJ1-5; 8 bases agree with TRBD1. The trim removed 4 bases at V and 4 bases at J, leaving 7 bases unmatched. This CDR3 region has 15 residues. The germline V gene encodes CDR1 SGHRS and CDR2 YFSETQ. The CDR3 DNA sequence: TGCGCCAGCAGCCCGGGGGACAGGTTTAATCAGCCCCAGCATTTT. Protein sequence: CASSPGDRFNQPQHF.

This chain links TRBV19 with TRBJ2-3; D is perhaps TRBD1 (6 bases). Trimming took 5 bases from V and 5 from J, leaving 14 bases between them. The CDR3 consists of 14 residues. Germline V gives CDR1 LNHDA, CDR2 SQIVND (reference sequence). Here the CDR3 reads CASSPTGAKDTQYF. The CDR3 DNA is TGTGCCAGTAGTCCGACAGGAGCTAAAGATACGCAGTATTTT.

The chain couples TRBV11-2 to TRBJ1-2; D remains unclear. CDR1 is SGHAT, CDR2 FQNNGV, per germline. This CDR3 has 13 residues. The V and J ends lost 5 bases and 4 bases respectively, with 11 bases between them. The CDR3 bases are TGTGCCAGCAGCACTAGTGGTGCCTATGGCTACACCTTC. Its translation: CASSTSGAYGYTF.

The V call is TRBV28, the J call TRBJ1-3, with D unclear. The CDR3 is made up of 16 amino acids. CDR1 MDHEN and CDR2 SYDVKM come from the germline V gene. The V gene lost 6 bases and the J gene lost 3 bases, with 18 bases spanning the gap. The CDR3 DNA reads as TGTGCCAGCAGCCCACGCCAGCGGGCGAGTGGAAACACCATATATTTT. Amino acid sequence: CASSPRQRASGNTIYF.

The rearrangement links TRBV18 to TRBJ2-2; D perhaps matches TRBD1 (6 bases). The germline V gene has CDR1 KGHSH and CDR2 LQKENI. V lost 1 base and J lost 2, with 8 bases in between. The CDR3 is made up of 15 amino acids. The CDR3 DNA sequence: TGTGCCAGCTCACCACGGGACATCAACACCGGGGAGCTGTTTTTT. Translating it yields CASSPRDINTGELFF.

This chain links TRBV2 with TRBJ1-2; D gene unclear. CDR1 is SNHLY and CDR2 is FYNNEI in the germline V gene. Deletions cut 6 bases from V and 2 bases from J, with 10 bases between. CDR3 length: 13 amino acids. The CDR3 region is CASRRGTNYGYTF. CDR3 nucleotides: TGTGCCAGCAGGCGGGGTACGAACTATGGCTACACCTTC. The complete variable domain, with remaining parts taken from reference TRBV2 and TRBJ1-2, reads EPEVTQTPSHQVTQMGQEVILRCVPISNHLYFYWYRQILGQKVEFLVSFYNNEISEKSEIFDDQFSVERPDGSNFTLKIRSTKLEDSAMYFCASRRGTNYGYTFGSGTRLTVV.

This clone has just one count. This chain connects TRBV6-6 to TRBJ1-3; perhaps TRBD1 as D (6 bases). CDR3 length: 18 residues. V was trimmed by 5 bases and J by 0 bases, leaving 20 bases between them. Looked up from germline, CDR1 is MNHNY and CDR2 is SVGAGI (reference sequence). CDR3 loop: CASSPEGGAHTSGNTIYF. CDR3 nucleotide sequence: TGTGCCAGCAGTCCGGAAGGGGGGGCCCACACCTCTGGAAACACCATATATTTT.

The gene calls are TRBV6-5 and TRBJ1-2; D remains ambiguous. Trimming removed 8 bases at V and 0 bases at J, with 10 bases between. The CDR3 sequence is 13 residues long. Per the germline V gene, CDR1 is MNHEY and CDR2 is SVGAGI. The CDR3 coding sequence is TGTGCCAGCGCGGGCGGTACTAACTATGGCTACACCTTC. This translates into CASAGGTNYGYTF.

This clone was counted only a few times. V is TRBV2 and J is TRBJ1-2, with 8 bases aligning to TRBD1. V gave up 6 bases and J gave up 6 bases; unmatched junction bases: 12. Looked up from germline, CDR1 is SNHLY and CDR2 is FYNNEI. This CDR3 is 15 amino acids long. This CDR3 reads CASSDAGGAINGYTF. The CDR3 DNA sequence: TGTGCCAGCAGCGACGCAGGGGGCGCGATTAATGGCTACACCTTC.

V and J are TRBV14 and TRBJ1-1; unclear D gene. Germline values: CDR1 SGHDN, CDR2 FVKESK. V was clipped by 1 base and J by 2 bases, with 8 bases between them. This CDR3 is 14 amino acids long. The chain's CDR3 is CASSQARGNTEAFF. The CDR3 DNA reads TGTGCCAGCAGCCAAGCTCGGGGAAACACTGAAGCTTTCTTT.

This clone was seen just once. V usage is TRBV9 and J usage is TRBJ1-1; 7 nucleotides align to TRBD1. The J segment lost 7 bases and the V segment lost 3 bases, leaving 6 bases of the junction unmatched. CDR3 length: 13 amino acids. The germline gives CDR1 SGDLS, CDR2 YYNGEE. The DNA for the CDR3 is TGTGCCAGCAGCGGCTCCTACAGGGGTGAAGCTTTCTTT. This translates into CASSGSYRGEAFF.